These 19 T cell receptor beta chains originate from one sample sequenced in a study of T cell responses to AZD1222 COVID-19 vaccine. TCRdb's table, derived via immunoSEQ multiplex PCR, lists solely in-frame clones and lacks some. This sample has about 96,000 clones; roughly nine tenths occur once, and the top ten carry 1.6%. Source: peripheral blood, taken on day 0 of AZD1222 vaccination. These TCRs come from an adult in good health.

This sequence joins TRBV4-2 and TRBJ1-2, with TRBD1 as a possible D gene (5 bases). There are 16 residues in the CDR3. Trimming pared 4 bases from V and 8 bases from J, leaving 23 bases between. Per the germline V gene, CDR1 is LGHNA and CDR2 is YNFKEQ. CDR3: CASSLQHGGGSHGYTF. The CDR3 coding sequence is TGTGCCAGCAGCCTACAGCACGGGGGTGGGTCCCACGGCTACACCTTC.

The V call is TRBV12-3 or TRBV12-4, the J call TRBJ2-7, with D possibly being TRBD1 (5 bases). The CDR3 has 13 amino acids. V was trimmed by 5 bases and J by 6 bases, leaving 14 bases between them. The CDR3 reads CASSLITGSEQYF. The CDR3 DNA reads TGTGCCAGCAGTCTAATAACAGGTAGCGAGCAGTACTTC.

This sequence joins TRBV2 and TRBJ1-1; a possible D gene is TRBD1 (5 bases). With 7 bases removed from V and 4 bases from J, the gap between germline ends came to 16 bases. CDR1 SNHLY and CDR2 FYNNEI come from the germline V gene. The CDR3 consists of 14 residues. DNA of the CDR3: TGTGCCAGCAACCTCCGGGGGTTGAGCACTGAAGCTTTCTTT. This sequence encodes CASNLRGLSTEAFF.

This rearrangement joins TRBV7-9 to TRBJ1-2, with no clear D. The V end lost 5 bases, the J end lost 2 bases, and 15 bases lay between the germline ends. The germline CDR1 and CDR2 sequences are SEHNR and FQNEAQ (reference sequence). This CDR3 has 15 residues. CDR3 residues: CASSRDTKPNYGYTF. CDR3 bases: TGTGCCAGCAGCAGAGACACGAAACCCAACTATGGCTACACCTTC.

This clone was found once. The V and J genes are TRBV5-8 and TRBJ2-1, with 12 bases matching TRBD1. The ends lost 4 bases at V and 6 bases at J; junction bases unmatched: 8. The CDR3 covers 16 residues. Germline CDR1 reads SGHTS; CDR2 reads YDEGEE. CDR3 coding DNA: TGTGCCAGCAGCATGTTCGGGACAGGGGGCTTCAATGAGCAGTTCTTC. Encoded protein: CASSMFGTGGFNEQFF. Supplemented by reference TRBV5-8 and TRBJ2-1, the full variable domain reads EAGVTQSPTHLIKTRGQQATLRCSPISGHTSVYWYQQALGLGLQFLLWYDEGEERNRGNFPPRFSGRQFPNYSSELNVNALELEDSALYLCASSMFGTGGFNEQFFGPGTRLTVL.

The chain uses TRBV6-6 and TRBJ1-2; D possibly corresponds to TRBD1 (6 bases). Germline V CDR1 and CDR2: MNHNY, SVGAGI (reference sequence). V dropped 0 bases and J dropped 6 bases, with 11 bases sitting between them. This CDR3 is built from 14 residues. CDR3 in DNA: TGTGCCAGCAGTTACTCGCTGGCAGGGGATGGCTACACCTTC. Residues: CASSYSLAGDGYTF.

The V and J genes are TRBV6-5 and TRBJ1-1, with D uncertain. The V and J ends lost 2 bases and 0 bases respectively, with 10 bases between them. CDR3 length: 15 residues. Germline V gene data show CDR1 as MNHEY and CDR2 as SVGAGI. CDR3 coding DNA: TGTGCCAGCAGTTACGCGGCGGGGATGAACACTGAAGCTTTCTTT. Its translation is CASSYAAGMNTEAFF.

The chain is built from TRBV11-2 and TRBJ1-6, with 7 bases that match TRBD1. The CDR3 covers 16 residues. Trimming cost V 4 bases and J 2 bases; bases outside gene matches: 5. Germline V gene sequence: CDR1 SGHAT, CDR2 FQNNGV. In DNA form, the CDR3 reads TGTGCCAGCAGCTCACAGGGGAGGGCCTATAATTCACCCCTCCACTTT. Translated, it gives CASSSQGRAYNSPLHF.

The CDR3 reads CASSTYRAARSGANVLTF. Written as DNA, the CDR3 is TGTGCCAGCAGCACCTACAGGGCAGCCAGGTCTGGGGCCAACGTCCTGACTTTC. This chain uses TRBV21-1 with TRBJ2-6; the table calls TRBD1, which could not be checked here. TRBV21-1 is annotated as a pseudogene. The CDR3 sequence is 18 residues long.

V and J are TRBV3-1 (or the pseudogene TRBV3-2) and TRBJ2-1; D is unclear. The V end was cut by 6 bases, the J end by 9 bases, with 15 bases between. CDR1 LGHDT and CDR2 YNNKEL come from the germline V gene (reference sequence). This CDR3 has 13 amino acids. The CDR3, as DNA: TGTGCCAGCAGACGCCTTAACCGCGGTGAGCAGTTCTTC. Protein sequence: CASRRLNRGEQFF.

The chain employs TRBV11-3 and TRBJ2-7; tentatively, D is TRBD1 (5 bases). V shed 5 bases and J shed 6 bases, with 14 bases lying between them. Germline V gene lookup returns CDR1 SGHNT and CDR2 YENEEA. This CDR3 region has 13 residues. CDR3: CASSTIQESEQYF. CDR3 in DNA: TGTGCCAGCAGCACCATACAGGAAAGCGAGCAGTACTTC.

This clone came up a few times. The V and J genes are TRBV5-1 and TRBJ1-1; tentative D call: TRBD1 (5 bases). V was pared by 2 bases and J by 4 bases, with 12 bases between. Germline V gives CDR1 SGHRS, CDR2 YFSETQ. The CDR3 has 14 residues. The CDR3 DNA follows: TGCGCCAGCAGCTTATCAGGGTGGCGCACTGAAGCTTTCTTT. Translation: CASSLSGWRTEAFF.

This chain links TRBV5-1 with TRBJ1-2; a weak D match, TRBD1 (5 bases). The V gene's germline CDR1 is SGHRS and CDR2 YFSETQ. The CDR3 consists of 18 residues. Trimming took 3 bases from V and 2 from J, leaving 23 bases between them. As DNA, the CDR3 is TGCGCCAGCAGCTGGGTTGGGGCCTTGGGAGGGTCAAACTATGGCTACACCTTC. Residues: CASSWVGALGGSNYGYTF.

V is TRBV9 and J is TRBJ2-7; TRBD1 might be the D (5 bases). Germline CDR1 and CDR2: SGDLS and YYNGEE. The length of the CDR3 is 14 residues. V dropped 3 bases and J dropped 4 bases, with 14 bases sitting between them. The CDR3 is CASSANLQGYEQYF. The CDR3, as DNA: TGTGCCAGCAGCGCAAACTTGCAGGGTTACGAGCAGTACTTC.

For the CDR3, the DNA is TGCGCCAGCAGCCAAGCGACGCGGACTGACATGGAGACCCAGTACTTC. Translating gives CASSQATRTDMETQYF. The chain couples TRBV4-1 to TRBJ2-5, with TRBD2 as a possible D gene (5 bases). V was trimmed by 1 base and J by 5 bases, leaving 17 bases between them. CDR1 and CDR2 from the germline V gene are MGHRA and YSYEKL. This CDR3 has 16 residues.

V gene TRBV7-3 combines with J gene TRBJ1-1; no definite D call. The germline V gene has CDR1 SGHTA and CDR2 FQGTGA. CDR3 length: 13 amino acids. Trimming shortened V by 1 base and J by 1 base, and 4 bases separated the two germline ends. The CDR3 nucleotides read TGTGCCAGCAGCTTAAGGAAGAACACTGAAGCTTTCTTT. It codes for CASSLRKNTEAFF.

This chain joins TRBV19 and TRBJ1-1; D is uncertain. The CDR3 totals 15 residues. With 5 bases removed from V and 0 bases from J, the gap between germline ends came to 13 bases. Germline CDR1 is LNHDA and CDR2 is SQIVND (reference sequence). This chain's CDR3 is CASSVQIIMNTEAFF. The DNA for the CDR3 is TGTGCCAGTAGTGTGCAGATAATCATGAACACTGAAGCTTTCTTT.

The genes are TRBV30 and TRBJ2-7, with D perhaps assigned TRBD1 or TRBD2 (5 bases each). CDR1 and CDR2 (germline): GTSNPN, SVGIG (reference sequence). This CDR3 is built from 16 residues. With 1 base removed from V and 5 bases from J, the gap between germline ends came to 21 bases. CDR3 nucleotides: TGTGCCTGGAGTGGTTTGTGGGGCATTGGGGACGACGAGCAGTACTTC. This encodes CAWSGLWGIGDDEQYF.

This clone appeared a single time. This chain uses TRBV4-2 with TRBJ1-1, with 8 bases that match TRBD1. V was pared by 4 bases and J by 5 bases, with 9 bases of the junction left unmatched. This CDR3 spans 15 amino acids. From germline, CDR1 is LGHNA and CDR2 YNFKEQ. CDR3 region: CASSPSDRELTEAFF. CDR3 nucleotide sequence: TGTGCCAGCAGCCCCTCGGACAGGGAGTTGACTGAAGCTTTCTTT.